This T cell receptor beta chain was recovered during a study of blood T cell repertoires in COVID-19. Only in-frame clones appear in the TCRdb table, and some are missing; sequencing was by immunoSEQ multiplex PCR. The sample has hundreds of thousands of clones, more than 75% seen once. This clone was detected only a few times. The length of the CDR3 is 18 residues. Germline loops: CDR1 SGHRS, CDR2 YFSETQ. V dropped 7 bases and J dropped 0; count of bases not matched to a gene: 17. The V call is TRBV5-1, the J call TRBJ2-3; 7 bases align to TRBD2. The receptor was isolated from a woman aged 45 to 65 with COVID-19, enrolled during active disease. Sequenced: peripheral blood. CDR3 in amino acids: CASALGNAGVPSTDTQYF. The CDR3 nucleotides read TGCGCCAGCGCCCTGGGGAATGCGGGAGTACCTAGCACAGATACGCAGTATTTT. Filled out from reference TRBV5-1 and TRBJ2-3, the complete variable domain reads KAGVTQTPRYLIKTRGQQVTLSCSPISGHRSVSWYQQTPGQGLQFLFEYFSETQRNKGNFPGRFSGRQFSNSRSEMNVSTLELGDSALYLCASALGNAGVPSTDTQYFGPGTRLTVL.